The clone carrying this T cell receptor (beta chain) was detected a few times. Its antigen is not identified. Trimming cost V 3 bases and J 3 bases; bases outside gene matches: 10. The CDR3 has 16 residues. The germline V gene encodes CDR1 SGHRS and CDR2 YFSETQ. This sample was taken from a study of blood T cells in healthy people across ages. Sample-barcoded 5' priming and a J-beta primer mix drove a second PCR of about 7 to 12 cycles. TCRdb fed the 5' RACE reads into MiXCR, producing one record per CDR3 protein. In the table there are fewer than 1,200,000 distinct CDR3 sequences, under 30% of which are singletons. General study results and limits: PBMC samples, being unsorted, prevented any conclusive comparison of naive and antigen-experienced cells.

This same sample was also taken into another study, of T cells of mothers and their children.

Source material: blood. The source of this sequence is a girl aged 2 to 9 in good health. The rearrangement joins TRBV5-1 to TRBJ2-5; 8 bases fit TRBD1. The CDR3 DNA reads as TGCGCCAGCAGCTCGGCTCGGACAGGGCGGGAAGAGACCCAGTACTTC. It is translated as CASSSARTGREETQYF.